The T cell receptor beta chain under discussion was sequenced for a study of CD8 T cell repertoires and HIV-1 epitope variants. Clones were sequenced by immunoSEQ multiplex PCR, and TCRdb holds only the in-frame ones, with some missing. The data contain almost 5,000 clones, around 67% of them singletons. This clone was counted between two and nine times. As yet, its antigen is unknown. The CDR3 extends over 16 amino acids. Germline loops: CDR1 MGHRA, CDR2 YSYEKL. Trimming stripped 0 bases from V and 5 bases from J, with 17 bases between. Sequenced material: cultured CD8+ T cells derived from PBMCs. The sequence derives from a male donor with HIV. The rearrangement joins TRBV4-1 to TRBJ2-7; the D gene could be TRBD1 or TRBD2 (5 bases each). The CDR3 DNA reads TGCGCCAGCAGCCAAGAAGGGGCGGGCGAGGTGGACGAGCAGTACTTC. Encoded protein: CASSQEGAGEVDEQYF.